This TCR beta chain was recorded in a study of PD-1 blockade in classical Hodgkin lymphoma. As for the study in general: Every 2 weeks, patients had 3 mg/kg nivolumab intravenously.

Measured with immunoSEQ multiplex PCR; TCRdb has only the in-frame clones, and not every one. The sample lists 45,000 to 55,000 clones, 73% occurring once. A note on this clone: Antigen specificity is unknown.

Germline values: CDR1 LNHDA, CDR2 SQIVND (reference sequence). The CDR3 spans 15 residues. Trimming cost V 5 bases and J 4 bases; bases outside gene matches: 9. General study findings and limits: When nivolumab was started under 1 year after ASCT, patients were excluded. Relapsed/refractory patients reportedly had the lowest baseline TCR diversity, below newly diagnosed patients, who were below healthy donors. Complete responders showed a baseline diversity that resembled the diversity of newly diagnosed patients.

Patients all relapsed after autologous stem cell transplantation, and there was variation in brentuximab vedotin exposure. The V and J genes are TRBV19 and TRBJ2-7, with 9 nucleotides matching TRBD1. The specimen was peripheral blood mononuclear cells (PBMCs), collected before the second cycle of nivolumab. The receptor was isolated from a human donor with classical Hodgkin lymphoma. CDR3 DNA sequence: TGTGCCAGTAGTTTCTCGGGGACAGGGATATACGAGCAGTACTTC. It yields the protein CASSFSGTGIYEQYF.